This paragraph covers one T cell receptor beta chain sequence. Its antigen remains unknown. This sample was included in a study of shared clonotypes between healthy human individuals. Study-level results: Depth of sequencing was expected to influence donor clonotype sharing.

Repertoires were generated with immunoSEQ multiplex PCR, while TCRdb's copy carries only in-frame clones and drops some. The table lists about 2.2 million clones, just under 95% of them singletons. Naivety among CD8 cells was defined by CD45RO negativity and positive CCR7 selection, thereby excluding terminally differentiated effector memory CD45RA+ cells. The CDR3 spans 14 residues. Germline V CDR1 and CDR2: MNHEY, SVGAGI. V lost 4 bases and J lost 4, with 14 bases in between. This TCR was recovered from a man aged 18 to 30 in good health. Some clones in this sample may be carry-over from other donors' samples. This chain links TRBV6-5 with TRBJ2-7; D not certain. The sample comprised naive CD8+ T cells from PBMCs. CDR3 nucleotides: TGTGCCAGCAGTTCGGACGGCCTCCGTTACGAGCAGTACTTC. Its translation: CASSSDGLRYEQYF.